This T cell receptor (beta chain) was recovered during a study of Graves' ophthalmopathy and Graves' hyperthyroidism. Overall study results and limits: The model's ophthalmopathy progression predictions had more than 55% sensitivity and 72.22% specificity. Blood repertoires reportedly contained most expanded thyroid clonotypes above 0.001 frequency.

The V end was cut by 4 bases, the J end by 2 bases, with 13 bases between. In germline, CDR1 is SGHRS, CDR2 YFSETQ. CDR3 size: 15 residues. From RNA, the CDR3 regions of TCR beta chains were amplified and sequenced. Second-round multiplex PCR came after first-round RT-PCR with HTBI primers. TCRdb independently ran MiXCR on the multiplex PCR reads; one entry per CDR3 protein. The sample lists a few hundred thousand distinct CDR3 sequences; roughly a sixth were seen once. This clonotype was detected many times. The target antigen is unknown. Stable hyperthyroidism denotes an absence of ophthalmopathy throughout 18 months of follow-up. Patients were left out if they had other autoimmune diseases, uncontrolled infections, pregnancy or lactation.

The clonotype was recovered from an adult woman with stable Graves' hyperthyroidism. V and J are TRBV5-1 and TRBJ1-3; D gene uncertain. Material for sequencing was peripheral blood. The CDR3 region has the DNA TGCGCCAGCAGCCCGGTGGGAGGGACTGGAAACACCATATATTTT. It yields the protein CASSPVGGTGNTIYF.